The 29 T cell receptor beta chains below all came from one sample that was sequenced in a study of blood T cell repertoires in COVID-19. The repertoire was sequenced with immunoSEQ multiplex PCR; TCRdb's copy has only in-frame clones and lacks some. The repertoire holds around 250,000 clones, with 84% as singletons. The sequencing input was peripheral blood. These receptors all stem from a human donor in a cohort sampled during active COVID-19.

V gene TRBV7-9 combines with J gene TRBJ1-4; perhaps TRBD1 as D (5 bases). CDR3 length equals 14 residues. The germline gives CDR1 SEHNR, CDR2 FQNEAQ (reference sequence). V lost 5 bases and J 7 bases, leaving 14 bases between the germline ends. The CDR3: CASSPDRRGEKLFF. CDR3 coding DNA: TGTGCCAGCAGCCCCGACCGGAGGGGTGAAAAACTGTTTTTT.

This clone has a handful of counts. The rearrangement joins TRBV6-2 or TRBV6-3 to TRBJ2-7, with 14 bases lining up with TRBD2. Trimming at V came to 5 bases and at J to 4 bases, leaving 4 bases not matched to a gene. Looked up from germline, CDR1 is MNHEY and CDR2 is SVGEGT. CDR3 length: 15 amino acids. Here the CDR3 reads CASSTWTSGGYEQYF. As DNA, the CDR3 is TGTGCCAGCAGTACCTGGACTAGCGGGGGGTACGAGCAGTACTTC.

The V gene is TRBV20-1, the J gene TRBJ2-1; a possible D gene is TRBD2 (7 bases). Germline CDR1 is DFQATT and CDR2 is SNEGSKA (reference sequence). Deletions cut 3 bases from V and 11 bases from J, with 23 bases between. The CDR3 extends over 15 amino acids. The CDR3 is CSASSVGGGNIQQFF. The CDR3 nucleotides read TGCAGTGCTAGTTCGGTCGGCGGGGGCAACATTCAGCAGTTCTTC.

This chain uses TRBV5-1 with TRBJ1-4; D uncertain. The CDR3 contains 14 residues. The germline V gene encodes CDR1 SGHRS and CDR2 YFSETQ. Trimming shortened V by 0 bases and J by 8 bases, and 11 bases separated the two germline ends. The CDR3, as DNA: TGCGCCAGCAGCTTGGCACCGGGAACAGAAAAACTGTTTTTT. Its translation: CASSLAPGTEKLFF.

The V and J genes are TRBV3-1 (or the pseudogene TRBV3-2) and TRBJ2-3; perhaps TRBD2 as D (6 bases). The CDR3 length is 15 residues. The V and J ends lost 4 bases and 1 base respectively, with 12 bases between them. In germline, CDR1 is LGHDT, CDR2 YNNKEL (reference sequence). The CDR3 region has the DNA TGTGCCAGCAGCCCGCGGGGTTACGGCACAGATACGCAGTATTTT. The encoded protein is CASSPRGYGTDTQYF.

V gene TRBV28 combines with J gene TRBJ2-1, with 7 bases fitting TRBD2. With 7 bases clipped from V and 6 bases from J, the junction kept 12 bases outside the gene matches. The V gene's germline CDR1 is MDHEN and CDR2 SYDVKM. This CDR3 has 15 amino acids. Here the CDR3 reads CASKTPSRTSNEQFF. The CDR3, as DNA: TGTGCCAGCAAAACTCCGAGTCGGACTAGCAATGAGCAGTTCTTC. Complete variable domain (other parts from reference TRBV28 and TRBJ2-1): DVKVTQSSRYLVKRTGEKVFLECVQDMDHENMFWYRQDPGLGLRLIYFSYDVKMKEKGDIPEGYSVSREKKERFSLILESASTNQTSMYLCASKTPSRTSNEQFFGPGTRLTVL.

The chain recombines TRBV12-5 with TRBJ2-5; a possible D gene is TRBD1 (6 bases). The CDR3 extends over 13 amino acids. Trimming pared 6 bases from V and 4 bases from J, leaving 12 bases between. The V gene's germline CDR1 is LGHNT and CDR2 FRNRAP. This CDR3 is CASGYRVGETQYF. In DNA, the CDR3 is TGTGCTAGTGGCTACAGGGTAGGAGAGACCCAGTACTTC.

The table lists this clone with a count of one. The chain joins TRBV5-8 to TRBJ1-1; D is perhaps TRBD1 (5 bases). CDR1 SGHTS and CDR2 YDEGEE come from the germline V gene. V was clipped by 0 bases and J by 1 base, with 7 bases between them. This CDR3 comprises 14 residues. This CDR3 reads CASSLGQQNTEAFF. The CDR3 DNA sequence: TGTGCCAGCAGCTTGGGACAGCAGAACACTGAAGCTTTCTTT.

Concerning this clone: Additional DNA sequences in this sample encode the identical CDR3. In DNA, the CDR3 is TGTGCCAGCAGCGTGTCCCCCTACTACGAGCAGTACTTC. It is translated as CASSVSPYYEQYF. This chain links TRBV9 with TRBJ2-7; D ambiguous. This CDR3 has 13 residues. Deletions cut 2 bases from V and 3 bases from J, with 9 bases between. In germline, CDR1 is SGDLS, CDR2 YYNGEE.

The chain carries TRBV12-3 or TRBV12-4 and TRBJ1-6; TRBD1 might be the D (6 bases). V was shortened by 6 bases and J by 11 bases, with 11 bases between the two germline ends. The CDR3 runs 12 residues. The CDR3 sequence: CASRRTGTPLHF. CDR3 DNA: TGTGCCAGCAGACGAACAGGGACACCCCTCCACTTT.

The chain carries TRBV7-6 and TRBJ2-2; D perhaps matches TRBD2 (6 bases). From germline, CDR1 is SGHVS and CDR2 FNYEAQ. This CDR3 has 16 amino acids. Trimming shortened V by 3 bases and J by 2 bases, and 13 bases separated the two germline ends. This CDR3 is CASSFGLLGNTGELFF. The CDR3 DNA sequence: TGTGCCAGCAGCTTCGGACTATTGGGAAACACCGGGGAGCTGTTTTTT.

The rearrangement links TRBV12-3 or TRBV12-4 to TRBJ1-2; D is uncertain. Trimming left V 7 bases short and J 5 bases short, with 11 bases between. The CDR3 covers 12 residues. The CDR3 DNA reads as TGTGCCAGCACCCGCCGCCGGTATGGCTACACCTTC. Translation gives CASTRRRYGYTF.

This chain uses TRBV2 with TRBJ2-1, with TRBD2 identical over 11 bases. Trimming removed 7 bases from V and 9 bases from J; junction bases left unmatched: 17. This CDR3 has 17 amino acids. The V gene's germline CDR1 is SNHLY and CDR2 FYNNEI. In DNA, the CDR3 is TGTGCCAGCACCGACCCCCCTCTAGCGGGAGGAACCAGTGAGCAGTTCTTC. This translates into CASTDPPLAGGTSEQFF.

This clone showed up just a few times. This rearrangement joins TRBV28 to TRBJ2-7; unclear D gene. Looked up from germline, CDR1 is MDHEN and CDR2 is SYDVKM. Trimming removed 8 bases at V and 6 bases at J, with 11 bases between. The CDR3 is made up of 11 amino acids. CDR3 sequence: CASFFRSEQYF. CDR3 sequence (DNA): TGTGCCAGCTTTTTTCGGAGCGAGCAGTACTTC.

The genes are TRBV19 and TRBJ1-2; 9 nucleotides line up with TRBD1. V trimming: 5 bases; J trimming: 5 bases; junction bases outside the gene matches: 15. The CDR3 is made up of 17 amino acids. The germline V gene has CDR1 LNHDA and CDR2 SQIVND (reference sequence). DNA of the CDR3: TGTGCCAGTAGTCCGGGACAGGGACGGGCGTTAGGGTATGGCTACACCTTC. This codes for CASSPGQGRALGYGYTF.

The CDR3 bases are TGTGCCAGCACTAGACCCCCCCAGCACACTGAAGCTTTCTTT. Amino acid sequence: CASTRPPQHTEAFF. This chain uses TRBV6-6 with TRBJ1-1; D call uncertain. Germline loops: CDR1 MNHNY, CDR2 SVGAGI (reference sequence). V lost 7 bases and J lost 3, with 15 bases in between. This CDR3 spans 14 amino acids.

The chain is built from TRBV13 and TRBJ2-7, with 10 positions matching TRBD2. The CDR3 has 15 amino acids. The germline gives CDR1 PRHDT, CDR2 FYEKMQ (reference sequence). V shed 4 bases, J shed 3 bases, and the junction held 6 bases outside the gene matches. CDR3 in amino acids: CASSSAGLAIYEQYF. DNA of the CDR3: TGTGCCAGCAGCTCAGCGGGACTAGCGATCTACGAGCAGTACTTC.

V gene TRBV28 combines with J gene TRBJ2-7; 7 positions match TRBD2. The CDR3 runs 16 residues. Germline values: CDR1 MDHEN, CDR2 SYDVKM. J was trimmed by 5 bases and V by 5 bases; bases with no gene match: 15. The CDR3 DNA reads TGTGCCAGCAGTGCCCCGCGGGGACTAACTAGGGACGAGCAGTACTTC. This sequence encodes CASSAPRGLTRDEQYF.

This chain's CDR3 is CASSPIRGGADEQFF. The CDR3 DNA follows: TGCGCCAGCTCCCCGATTAGAGGGGGGGCCGATGAGCAGTTCTTC. This sequence joins TRBV10-1 and TRBJ2-1; weak D call: TRBD2 (7 bases). The CDR3 covers 15 residues. The V and J ends lost 8 bases and 8 bases respectively, with 22 bases between them. CDR1 is WNHNN and CDR2 is SYGVQD in the germline V gene (reference sequence).

V is TRBV7-2 and J is TRBJ1-1; D is perhaps TRBD1 (6 bases). The CDR3 has 14 amino acids. Trimming took off 6 bases at V and 8 bases at J, with 19 bases between the two ends. Looked up from germline, CDR1 is SGHTA and CDR2 is FQGNSA. This chain's CDR3 is CASRGRGGGGEAFF. CDR3 nucleotide sequence: TGTGCCAGCAGGGGAAGGGGGGGAGGAGGAGAAGCTTTCTTT. Full variable domain (outside the CDR3, taken from reference TRBV7-2 and TRBJ1-1): GAGVSQSPSNKVTEKGKDVELRCDPISGHTALYWYRQSLGQGLEFLIYFQGNSAPDKSGLPSDRFSAERTGGSVSTLTIQRTQQEDSAVYLCASRGRGGGGEAFFGQGTRLTVV.

This chain connects TRBV28 to TRBJ1-5, with TRBD1 matching over 8 bases. The CDR3 length is 14 residues. From germline, CDR1 is MDHEN and CDR2 SYDVKM. V gave up 6 bases and J gave up 6 bases; unmatched junction bases: 7. The CDR3 reads CASSQDRGVQPQHF. As DNA, the CDR3 is TGTGCCAGCAGCCAAGACAGGGGTGTTCAGCCCCAGCATTTT. The full variable domain, its missing parts supplied by reference TRBV28 and TRBJ1-5, is DVKVTQSSRYLVKRTGEKVFLECVQDMDHENMFWYRQDPGLGLRLIYFSYDVKMKEKGDIPEGYSVSREKKERFSLILESASTNQTSMYLCASSQDRGVQPQHFGDGTRLSIL.

V usage is TRBV6-1 and J usage is TRBJ1-1; TRBD1 aligns across 10 bases. The CDR3 spans 15 residues. Per the germline V gene, CDR1 is MNHNS and CDR2 is SASEGT. Losses at the gene ends were 3 bases for V and 5 bases for J; bases not matched to a gene: 6. CDR3 nucleotide sequence: TGTGCCAGCAGTGAGGGACAGGGGTTTGGTACTGAAGCTTTCTTT. Protein sequence: CASSEGQGFGTEAFF.

The V gene is TRBV2, the J gene TRBJ1-2, with TRBD1 as a possible D gene (6 bases). Germline V gene data show CDR1 as SNHLY and CDR2 as FYNNEI. The CDR3 consists of 13 residues. Trimming took 5 bases from V and 5 from J, leaving 12 bases between them. This CDR3 is CASSWDIWYGYTF. CDR3 nucleotide sequence: TGTGCCAGCAGTTGGGACATCTGGTATGGCTACACCTTC.

This chain joins TRBV5-6 and TRBJ2-1; 9 bases agree with TRBD2. Germline CDR1 and CDR2: SGHDT and YYEEEE. The CDR3 consists of 15 residues. V trimming: 0 bases; J trimming: 9 bases; junction bases outside the gene matches: 7. CDR3 protein: CASSLGLAVNGEQFF. In nucleotides, the CDR3 is TGTGCCAGCAGCTTGGGACTAGCGGTGAACGGTGAGCAGTTCTTC.

The chain couples TRBV6-5 to TRBJ2-3; 7 positions agree with TRBD1. The J segment lost 2 bases and the V segment lost 4 bases, leaving 6 bases of the junction unmatched. Per the germline V gene, CDR1 is MNHEY and CDR2 is SVGAGI. The CDR3 is made up of 15 amino acids. This chain's CDR3 is CASSSWTGFTDTQYF. Here the CDR3 DNA reads TGTGCCAGCAGTTCCTGGACAGGTTTCACAGATACGCAGTATTTT.

The CDR3 DNA reads as TGTGCCAGCAGTTACTCTGGGGCCATGGACGAGCAGTACTTC. It specifies CASSYSGAMDEQYF. The chain couples TRBV6-2 or TRBV6-3 to TRBJ2-7; D is perhaps TRBD1 (5 bases). This CDR3 is built from 14 residues. CDR1 and CDR2 from the germline V gene are MNHEY and SVGEGT. V was pared by 0 bases and J by 5 bases, with 11 bases between.

This sequence joins TRBV11-2 and TRBJ2-3; 8 bases are shared with TRBD2. The junction had 4 bases not matched to a gene; V was cut back by 1 base and J by 4 bases. CDR1 SGHAT and CDR2 FQNNGV come from the germline V gene. CDR3 length: 15 residues. The CDR3 nucleotides are TGTGCCAGCAGCTTAGCGGGGGGGCCCGCAGATACGCAGTATTTT. Its protein product is CASSLAGGPADTQYF.

CDR3 DNA: TGTGCCAGCAGACGGAACAGGGGTACCTTCTCTAAGGATGAGCAGTTCTTC. This sequence encodes CASRRNRGTFSKDEQFF. The chain combines TRBV7-9 with TRBJ2-1; 7 bases match TRBD1. The CDR3 loop spans 17 amino acids. CDR1 SEHNR and CDR2 FQNEAQ come from the germline V gene (reference sequence). Trimming cost V 6 bases and J 8 bases; bases outside gene matches: 19.

This clone turned up a few times. V and J are TRBV3-1 (or the pseudogene TRBV3-2) and TRBJ1-4, with D possibly being TRBD1 (5 bases). Trimming pared 0 bases from V and 8 bases from J, leaving 13 bases between. The CDR3 is 15 residues long. Germline assignment: CDR1 LGHDT and CDR2 YNNKEL (reference sequence). CDR3 in amino acids: CASSQDGGGAEKLFF. DNA for the CDR3: TGTGCCAGCAGCCAAGATGGGGGGGGAGCCGAAAAACTGTTTTTT.